Below are 18 T cell receptor beta chains sequenced from a single sample in a study of T cell clonotyping in hematopoietic cell transplantation. Produced via immunoSEQ multiplex PCR; TCRdb's table is partial and in-frame only. The table shows 49,000 or so clones, with approximately 78% occurring only once. Time point described: recipient sample about 28 days before transplant, after cytoreduction. The starting material was peripheral blood mononuclear cells, obtained before stem cell transplant. The receptors were sampled from a man in his sixties with myelodysplastic syndrome. Some clones in this sample may be carry-over from other donors' samples.

This rearrangement joins TRBV2 to TRBJ2-7; 10 bases fit TRBD1. V was pared by 4 bases and J by 4 bases, with 1 base of the junction left unmatched. CDR3 length: 13 amino acids. Per germline, CDR1 SNHLY and CDR2 FYNNEI. This CDR3 reads CASSGQGAYEQYF. The CDR3 DNA is TGTGCCAGCAGTGGACAGGGGGCATACGAGCAGTACTTC.

V is TRBV10-3 and J is TRBJ1-5; the match to TRBD1 covers 9 bases. The CDR3 spans 14 residues. J gave up 4 bases and V 4 bases, and 2 bases lay outside the gene matches. CDR1 ENHRY and CDR2 SYGVKD come from the germline V gene. CDR3 sequence reads: CAISAGQGNQPQHF. The CDR3 nucleotides read TGTGCCATCAGTGCCGGACAGGGGAATCAGCCCCAGCATTTT.

The chain has TRBV6-5 and TRBJ2-7; 7 bases agree with TRBD1. This CDR3 spans 15 amino acids. Unmatched junction bases numbered 6, after V lost 2 bases and J lost 2 bases. Germline CDR1 and CDR2: MNHEY and SVGAGI. In DNA form, the CDR3 reads TGTGCCAGCAGTTACCGCCGGGACAGTCCCTACGAGCAGTACTTC. This encodes CASSYRRDSPYEQYF.

The J gene is TRBJ2-4, the V gene TRBV28, with TRBD2 as a possible D gene (5 bases). Between the trimmed V and J ends, which lost 5 bases and 6 bases, there was a span of 17 bases. The CDR3 consists of 15 residues. Germline CDR1 MDHEN, CDR2 SYDVKM. In DNA form, the CDR3 reads TGTGCCAGCAGTCTACTTTCCGGACTCTTAAACATTCAGTACTTC. This codes for CASSLLSGLLNIQYF.

The chain is built from TRBV7-2 and TRBJ1-5; D gene ambiguous. Germline CDR1 is SGHTA and CDR2 is FQGNSA. V lost 5 bases to trimming and J lost 6 bases, with 11 bases between them. The CDR3 loop spans 13 amino acids. The CDR3 bases are TGTGCCAGCAGCCCCGATGGGTTTCAGCCCCAGCATTTT. It codes for CASSPDGFQPQHF.

The chain carries TRBV6-5 and TRBJ2-7; 9 bases are shared with TRBD2. CDR1 and CDR2 (germline): MNHEY, SVGAGI. The CDR3 is made up of 14 amino acids. V gave up 7 bases and J gave up 1 base; unmatched junction bases: 5. CDR3 sequence (DNA): TGTGCCAGCAAGGGAGCGGGGGGTTCCTACGAGCAGTACTTC. Its translation: CASKGAGGSYEQYF.

This rearrangement joins TRBV7-5 to TRBJ2-6; the DNA was not used to check the table's D call, TRBD1. TRBV7-5 is a documented pseudogene. CDR3 length: 17 amino acids. DNA of the CDR3: TGTGCCAGAAGCTTAAGGACAGGGGGGTCTGGGGCCAACGTCCTGACTTTC. Protein: CARSLRTGGSGANVLTF.

V gene TRBV5-1 combines with J gene TRBJ2-2, with 14 bases aligning to TRBD2. CDR1 is SGHRS and CDR2 is YFSETQ in the germline V gene. V was pared by 3 bases and J by 5 bases, with 12 bases of the junction left unmatched. The CDR3 extends over 19 amino acids. Here the CDR3 reads CASSSGLAGAYEQTGELFF. Here the CDR3 DNA reads TGCGCCAGCAGCTCGGGACTAGCGGGGGCCTATGAACAGACCGGGGAGCTGTTTTTT.

The chain couples TRBV19 to TRBJ2-3; TRBD2 matches 12 bases. CDR1 and CDR2 (germline): LNHDA, SQIVND (reference sequence). The CDR3 is 17 amino acids. The V and J ends lost 4 bases and 9 bases, in that order; junction bases with no gene match: 14. The CDR3 sequence is CASSKPNLAGGPETQYF. The CDR3 bases are TGTGCCAGTAGTAAACCCAACCTAGCGGGGGGGCCTGAAACGCAGTATTTT.

The chain joins TRBV6-5 to TRBJ2-5, with 7 bases identical to TRBD1. The CDR3 is 15 amino acids. In germline, CDR1 is MNHEY, CDR2 SVGAGI. The junction had 8 bases not matched to a gene; V was cut back by 5 bases and J by 2 bases. CDR3 amino acids: CASSGDRGEQETQYF. CDR3 DNA: TGTGCCAGCAGTGGGGACAGAGGAGAACAAGAGACCCAGTACTTC.

This rearrangement joins TRBV7-8 to TRBJ1-2, with TRBD1 matching 7 bases. This CDR3 region has 13 residues. The germline V gene encodes CDR1 SGHVS and CDR2 FQNEAQ. V gave up 4 bases and J gave up 7 bases; unmatched junction bases: 6. This chain's CDR3 is CASSSQGGGGYTF. CDR3 nucleotides: TGTGCCAGCAGCTCCCAGGGGGGAGGTGGCTACACCTTC.

This rearrangement joins TRBV5-6 to TRBJ2-4; 13 nucleotides line up with TRBD2. The germline CDR1 and CDR2 sequences are SGHDT and YYEEEE. With V trimmed by 2 bases and J by 8 bases, 13 bases remained unmatched. The CDR3 is 18 amino acids. CDR3 loop: CASSFSLAGGLGSYIQYF. CDR3 DNA: TGTGCCAGCAGCTTCTCACTAGCGGGGGGGCTTGGTAGTTACATTCAGTACTTC.

This chain uses TRBV6-1 with TRBJ1-1, with no clear D. The germline V gene encodes CDR1 MNHNS and CDR2 SASEGT. Trimming took 0 bases from V and 3 from J, leaving 11 bases between them. The CDR3 loop spans 15 amino acids. The CDR3 sequence is CASSEALDGYTEAFF. CDR3 in DNA: TGTGCCAGCAGTGAAGCGCTTGATGGGTACACTGAAGCTTTCTTT.

This clone was observed a handful of times. The chain recombines TRBV30 with TRBJ2-7; D possibly corresponds to TRBD1 (6 bases). Trimming pared 5 bases from V and 1 base from J, leaving 15 bases between. Germline CDR1 and CDR2: GTSNPN and SVGIG (reference sequence). CDR3 size: 14 residues. The DNA for the CDR3 is TGTGCCTGGGGTAACCCGGGACAATCCTACGAGCAGTACTTC. It yields the protein CAWGNPGQSYEQYF. Using reference TRBV30 and TRBJ2-7 for the parts outside the CDR3, the full variable domain is SQTIHQWPATLVQPVGSPLSLECTVEGTSNPNLYWYRQAAGRGLQLLFYSVGIGQISSEVPQNLSASRPQDRQFILSSKKLLLSDSGFYLCAWGNPGQSYEQYFGPGTRLTVT.

The CDR3 DNA reads as TGTGCCAGCAGCGTCACAGGGGTCCCCCAAGAGACCCAGTACTTC. Residues: CASSVTGVPQETQYF. V usage is TRBV9 and J usage is TRBJ2-5, with 7 bases identical to TRBD1. CDR3 length: 15 residues. Germline assignment: CDR1 SGDLS and CDR2 YYNGEE. Trimming cost V 2 bases and J 1 base; bases outside gene matches: 5.

The chain uses TRBV5-1 and TRBJ1-2, with D uncertain. The CDR3 length is 11 residues. Germline V gives CDR1 SGHRS, CDR2 YFSETQ. V was cut by 4 bases and J by 4 bases, with 5 bases left in between. The CDR3 bases are TGCGCCAGCAGCCCCGGCTATGGCTACACCTTC. It translates to CASSPGYGYTF.

The CDR3 sequence: CASSLEPSGEKLFF. The CDR3 bases are TGTGCCAGCAGCTTGGAGCCCAGCGGTGAAAAACTGTTTTTT. The chain combines TRBV5-5 with TRBJ1-4; no reliable D call. Germline loops: CDR1 SGHKS, CDR2 YYEKEE (reference sequence). The CDR3 runs to 14 residues. V lost 0 bases and J lost 7, with 10 bases in between.

This clone was counted a single time. This chain joins TRBV18 and TRBJ2-7; D unclear. The CDR3 loop spans 13 amino acids. Germline assignment: CDR1 KGHSH and CDR2 LQKENI. V lost 4 bases, J lost 5 bases, and 12 bases lay in between. In DNA, the CDR3 is TGTGCCAGCTCACGCGGATTAATGGACGAGCAGTACTTC. It is translated as CASSRGLMDEQYF.